This TCR beta chain was sequenced during a study of tumor and adjacent non-tumor tissue in lung cancer. Germline V gene data show CDR1 as SGHAT and CDR2 as FQNNGV. V trimming: 5 bases; J trimming: 1 base; junction bases outside the gene matches: 8. The CDR3 has 16 residues. This sample's RNA came from whole unsorted tissue. This clonotype was seen only once. What it recognizes is unknown. Study-wide findings and caveats: Normal lung showed higher cumulative top 100 clone frequency than tumor.

A modified ARM-PCR protocol with three rounds of nested PCR amplified TCRbeta. TCRdb independently ran MiXCR on the multiplex PCR reads; one entry per CDR3 protein. The table shows roughly 81,000 distinct CDR3 sequences, with around 65% occurring only once. The chain joins TRBV11-2 to TRBJ2-7, with 10 bases matching TRBD2. This sequence originates from a man in his 70s with non-small cell lung cancer. Sequencing used lung tumor tissue. CDR3 in amino acids: CASSPRERGGSYEQYF. The CDR3 nucleotides are TGTGCCAGCAGCCCCCGAGAGCGGGGGGGATCCTACGAGCAGTACTTC.